This TCR beta chain emerged from a study of vaccination and CD4 T cells after COVID-19. Looking at the study overall: The study drew post-COVID samples a median about 100 days after diagnosis (range 35 to 161). Study observations and caveats: Researchers report that 304 of 307 vaccine-specific clones in convalescent patients proved spike mono-reactive.

Sequence data for DNA of cultured CD4+ T cells were generated by the Oncomine TCR Beta short-read assay. Via MiXCR, TCRdb re-called the PCR reads, giving one row per CDR3 protein. The table lists roughly 18,000 distinct CDR3 sequences, around 60% of them singletons. As for treatment: roughly ten-day PBMC culture with coronavirus spike peptide pools or control peptides (ViraFEST assay). On this clonotype itself: Its antigen is unknown.

The CDR3 covers 15 residues. Germline V lookup: CDR1 DFQATT, CDR2 SNEGSKA (reference sequence). Trimming removed 1 base from V and 4 bases from J, with 14 bases in between. Sequenced input: CD4+ T cells from blood, cultured in vitro. V and J are TRBV20-1 and TRBJ1-5; D possibly corresponds to TRBD1 (5 bases). The sequence was collected from a human donor who had recovered from COVID-19. CDR3 DNA sequence: TGCAGTGCTAGAGGGGGGAACCAGGAGAATCAGCCCCAGCATTTT. This translates into CSARGGNQENQPQHF.